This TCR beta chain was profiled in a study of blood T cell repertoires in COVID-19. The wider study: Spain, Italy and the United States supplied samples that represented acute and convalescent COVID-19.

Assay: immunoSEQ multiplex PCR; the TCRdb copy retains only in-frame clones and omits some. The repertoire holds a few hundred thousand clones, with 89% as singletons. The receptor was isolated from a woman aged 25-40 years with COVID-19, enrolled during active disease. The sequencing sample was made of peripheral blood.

The CDR3 reads CASSQGIGAAKETQYF. The CDR3 DNA is TGTGCCAGCAGCCAAGGTATAGGCGCGGCCAAAGAGACCCAGTACTTC. The rearrangement links TRBV3-1 (or the pseudogene TRBV3-2) to TRBJ2-5; D is unclear. Germline V lookup: CDR1 LGHDT, CDR2 YNNKEL (reference sequence). The CDR3 runs to 16 residues. V lost 1 base to trimming and J lost 3 bases, with 15 bases between them.